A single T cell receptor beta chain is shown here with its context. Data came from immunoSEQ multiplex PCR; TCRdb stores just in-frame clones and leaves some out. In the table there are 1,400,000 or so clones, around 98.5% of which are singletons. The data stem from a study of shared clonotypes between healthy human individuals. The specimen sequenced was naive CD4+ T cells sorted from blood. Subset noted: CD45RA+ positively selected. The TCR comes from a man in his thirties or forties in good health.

CDR3 protein: CASSSRTESSYEQYF. CDR3 sequence (DNA): TGTGCCAGCAGCTCGCGGACCGAGAGCTCCTACGAGCAGTACTTC. J is TRBJ2-7 and V is TRBV5-6; D uncertain. Germline CDR1 reads SGHDT; CDR2 reads YYEEEE. The V and J ends lost 3 bases and 0 bases respectively, with 13 bases between them. This CDR3 is built from 15 residues.